These 23 T cell receptor beta chains share one sample of origin, sequenced in a study of tumor-infiltrating lymphocytes in oesophageal squamous cell carcinoma. A single record per CDR3 protein comes from TCRdb applying MiXCR to the PCR reads. The sample has 9,000 to 13,000 distinct CDR3 sequences, about 53% seen once; the top ten hold approximately 42%. Sequences were obtained from esophageal tumor tissue. The receptor set was obtained from a female donor with esophageal squamous cell carcinoma.

The rearrangement uses TRBV19 and TRBJ1-4, with 9 bases aligning to TRBD1. Germline CDR1 LNHDA, CDR2 SQIVND (reference sequence). V lost 6 bases to trimming and J lost 7 bases; unmatched junction nucleotides: 6. The CDR3 is 14 amino acids. DNA of the CDR3: TGTGCCAGTAGGCCGGACAGGGGCTTTGAAAAACTGTTTTTT. Translation gives CASRPDRGFEKLFF. The full variable domain, completed using reference TRBV19 and TRBJ1-4, is DGGITQSPKYLFRKEGQNVTLSCEQNLNHDAMYWYRQDPGQGLRLIYYSQIVNDFQKGDIAEGYSVSREKKESFPLTVTSAQKNPTAFYLCASRPDRGFEKLFFGSGTQLSVL.

Only a few counts were recorded for this clonotype. The chain joins TRBV7-2 to TRBJ2-5; 11 nucleotides agree with TRBD1. The end of the DNA is better explained by TRBJ2-1, so the J call may be wrong. Germline CDR1 reads SGHTA; CDR2 reads FQGNSA. The CDR3 contains 16 residues. The DNA for the CDR3 is TGTGCCAGCAGCTCCCGGGACAGGGGGGACTACAATGAGCAGTTCTTC. Translated, it gives CASSSRDRGDYNEQFF.

This clonotype was counted only a few times. V usage is TRBV7-2 and J usage is TRBJ2-5; D remains unclear. Germline CDR1 reads SGHTA; CDR2 reads FQGNSA. V lost 5 bases to trimming and J lost 2 bases, with 12 bases between them. CDR3 length equals 14 residues. CDR3: CASSRRLSQETQYF. CDR3 bases: TGTGCCAGCAGCCGTAGACTCTCTCAAGAGACCCAGTACTTC.

The V gene is TRBV7-2, the J gene TRBJ2-1; no reliable D call. In germline, CDR1 is SGHTA, CDR2 FQGNSA. The CDR3 is 14 residues long. V was trimmed by 1 base and J by 4 bases, leaving 8 bases between them. Here the CDR3 reads CASSLVLLYNEQFF. The CDR3 DNA reads as TGTGCCAGCAGCTTAGTGCTTCTATACAATGAGCAGTTCTTC.

The chain combines TRBV7-2 with TRBJ2-3, with TRBD2 as a possible D gene (7 bases). The end of the DNA fits TRBJ2-5 better, so the J call may be wrong. Germline CDR1 reads SGHTA; CDR2 reads FQGNSA. The CDR3 has 16 amino acids. DNA of the CDR3: TGTGCCAGCAGTCTACGCCGGGGGGCACCCCAGGGAGGCCAGTACTTC. This gives the protein CASSLRRGAPQGGQYF.

The chain couples TRBV12-3 or TRBV12-4 to TRBJ2-5, with D uncertain. Trimming pared 3 bases from V and 1 base from J, leaving 9 bases between. The CDR3 runs to 14 residues. This CDR3 is CASSLPETQETQYF. The CDR3 region has the DNA TGTGCCAGCAGTTTGCCAGAGACCCAAGAGACCCAGTACTTC.

By proportion, this clonotype is medium-sized. The CDR3 bases are TGTGCCAGCAGCTCCCTTAGGGATCAGGGGGCCCTAGCTGAAGCTTTCTTT. It encodes CASSSLRDQGALAEAFF. J is TRBJ1-1 and V is TRBV13, with 8 positions matching TRBD1. Germline loops: CDR1 PRHDT, CDR2 FYEKMQ (reference sequence). The CDR3 covers 17 residues. With 4 bases clipped from V and 6 bases from J, the junction kept 16 bases outside the gene matches. The variable domain in full, completed from reference TRBV13 and TRBJ1-1, reads AAGVIQSPRHLIKEKRETATLKCYPIPRHDTVYWYQQGPGQDPQFLISFYEKMQSDKGSIPDRFSAQQFSDYHSELNMSSLELGDSALYFCASSSLRDQGALAEAFFGQGTRLTVV.

The chain carries TRBV5-4 and TRBJ2-5; 10 bases align to TRBD2. TRBJ2-7 matches the DNA end more closely, so the J call is doubtful. From germline, CDR1 is SGHNT and CDR2 YYREEE (reference sequence). The CDR3 length is 16 residues. This chain's CDR3 is CASSLAGGPHSYEQYF. In DNA form, the CDR3 reads TGTGCCAGCAGCTTAGCGGGAGGGCCCCACTCCTACGAGCAGTACTTC.

J is TRBJ2-2 and V is TRBV7-2, with no clear D. CDR1 is SGHTA, CDR2 FQGNSA, per germline. Trimming left V 5 bases short and J 1 base short, with 5 bases between. This CDR3 spans 13 amino acids. CDR3: CASSPQNTGELFF. In nucleotides, the CDR3 is TGTGCCAGCAGCCCCCAGAACACCGGGGAGCTGTTTTTT.

This clonotype has only a few counts. The chain joins TRBV6-5 to TRBJ2-7, with D hard to call. The CDR3 sequence is 14 residues long. Germline values: CDR1 MNHEY, CDR2 SVGAGI. The ends were cut back, 0 bases at V and 7 bases at J, with 13 bases in the middle. In DNA, the CDR3 is TGTGCCAGCAGTTACTCGAAAATCCCTTTTGAGCAGTACTTC. Translation: CASSYSKIPFEQYF.

By its share, this clonotype is medium-sized (0.01 to 0.1%). The chain is built from TRBV7-8 and TRBJ2-5, with D maybe TRBD2 (6 bases). Germline V lookup: CDR1 SGHVS, CDR2 FQNEAQ. This CDR3 comprises 16 residues. The V gene lost 4 bases and the J gene lost 4 bases, with 19 bases spanning the gap. For the CDR3, the DNA is TGTGCCAGCAGCTCCGGGGGTTTGATTGGGAGAGAGACCCAGTACTTC. This gives the protein CASSSGGLIGRETQYF.

The rearrangement joins TRBV7-3 to TRBJ2-1; D not certain. The germline V and J ends were trimmed by 5 bases and 9 bases, with 20 bases remaining between them. Germline CDR1 is SGHTA and CDR2 is FQGTGA. CDR3 length: 15 residues. CDR3 nucleotide sequence: TGTGCCAGCAGCCCCATCGTCGCTGTCCCGGGTGAGCAGTTCTTC. It specifies CASSPIVAVPGEQFF.

As regards this clonotype: A junction end diverges from the germline sequence, so it may reflect a read error. The rearrangement joins TRBV6-2 or TRBV6-3 to TRBJ1-6, with 10 positions matching TRBD1. Germline loops: CDR1 MNHEY, CDR2 SVGEGT. The CDR3 has 15 residues. CDR3 DNA: TGTGCCAGCAGTGAACCGGGACAGGGGACCTACGACCAGTACTTT. Encoded protein: CASSEPGQGTYDQYF.

V is TRBV7-3 and J is TRBJ2-1; D gene unclear. Trimming left V 2 bases short and J 10 bases short, with 9 bases between. The CDR3 runs to 12 residues. From germline, CDR1 is SGHTA and CDR2 FQGTGA. The CDR3 bases are TGTGCCAGCAGCTTAGGTGTAGGAGAGCAGTTCTTC. This translates into CASSLGVGEQFF.

The V call is TRBV28, the J call TRBJ1-1; weak D call: TRBD1 (5 bases). With 5 bases removed from V and 4 bases from J, the gap between germline ends came to 14 bases. There are 14 residues in the CDR3. CDR1 MDHEN and CDR2 SYDVKM come from the germline V gene. The CDR3 sequence is CASSTHGGSTEAFF. DNA for the CDR3: TGTGCCAGCAGTACCCACGGGGGGTCCACTGAAGCTTTCTTT.

This clonotype was detected only a few times. Mismatch with germline at one junction end may stem from a read error. This chain links TRBV7-2 with TRBJ2-3, with D perhaps matching TRBD1 or TRBD2 (5 bases each). CDR1 is SGHTA and CDR2 is FQGNSA in the germline V gene. The CDR3 totals 12 residues. Written as DNA, the CDR3 is TGTGCCAGCAGCTTGGGGACCCACGAGCAGTACTTT. It codes for CASSLGTHEQYF.

The rearrangement joins TRBV7-3 to TRBJ1-1; D possibly corresponds to TRBD1 (6 bases). The CDR3 has 13 amino acids. Germline CDR1 and CDR2: SGHTA and FQGTGA. Trimming took off 2 bases at V and 4 bases at J, with 8 bases between the two ends. This CDR3 is CASSLDRLTEAFF. The CDR3 nucleotides read TGTGCCAGCAGCTTAGACAGGCTCACTGAAGCTTTCTTT.

The chain links TRBV7-8 to TRBJ2-1; 11 bases map to TRBD1. The DNA matches TRBJ2-5 better at its end, which makes the J call doubtful. Germline CDR1 SGHVS, CDR2 FQNEAQ. CDR3 length equals 17 residues. This CDR3 reads CASSSIRDRGFWETQYF. CDR3 coding DNA: TGTGCCAGCAGCTCCATACGGGACAGGGGGTTCTGGGAGACCCAGTACTTC.

The rearrangement joins TRBV7-8 to TRBJ2-5, with no clear D. The better agreement between TRBJ2-7 and the DNA end casts doubt on the J call. Germline-derived CDR1 and CDR2 are SGHVS and FQNEAQ. The CDR3 extends over 14 amino acids. The CDR3 bases are TGTGCCAGCAGCCCCCGCTCGAGGTCCTACGAGCAGTACTTC. Protein: CASSPRSRSYEQYF.

The chain carries TRBV7-2 and TRBJ2-5; D may correspond to TRBD1 or TRBD2 (6 bases each). The J call could be wrong; TRBJ2-7 is a better fit for the DNA end. The germline CDR1 and CDR2 sequences are SGHTA and FQGNSA. The CDR3 loop spans 15 amino acids. This CDR3 reads CASSFAGGRLYEQYF. For the CDR3, the DNA is TGTGCCAGCAGCTTTGCCGGGGGCAGACTCTACGAGCAGTACTTC.

V and J are TRBV10-3 and TRBJ2-5; TRBD2 might be the D (6 bases). The DNA matches TRBJ2-1 better at its end, which makes the J call doubtful. The germline V gene encodes CDR1 ENHRY and CDR2 SYGVKD. CDR3 length: 15 residues. The CDR3 protein is CAISGGDGASYEQFF. The CDR3 DNA reads as TGTGCCATCAGTGGCGGGGACGGGGCTTCCTACGAGCAGTTCTTC.

This chain joins TRBV7-8 and TRBJ2-1, with D perhaps given as TRBD1 or TRBD2 (5 bases each). The assigned J gene may be wrong: the sequence end matches TRBJ2-7 better. This CDR3 region has 14 residues. Germline values: CDR1 SGHVS, CDR2 FQNEAQ. CDR3 sequence: CASSLRGRDYEQYF. The CDR3 DNA sequence: TGTGCCAGCAGCTTAAGGGGACGGGATTACGAGCAGTACTTC.

V is TRBV4-2 and J is TRBJ2-7, with D perhaps matching TRBD2 (6 bases). Trimming pared 4 bases from V and 0 bases from J, leaving 7 bases between. The CDR3 has 13 amino acids. From germline, CDR1 is LGHNA and CDR2 YNFKEQ. The CDR3, as DNA: TGTGCCAGCAGCCCGACTAGCTCCTACGAGCAGTACTTC. Its protein is CASSPTSSYEQYF.